A single sample gave rise to the 24 T cell receptor beta chains below, sequenced in a study of T cells after yellow fever vaccination. TCRdb reanalysed the 5' RACE reads using MiXCR and keeps one entry per CDR3 protein. The sample contains approximately 120,000 distinct CDR3 sequences, under 9% of which appear only once. The sequences come from CD8+ T cells sorted from PBMCs, collected on the day of the yellow fever booster vaccination. All receptors come from a man between 18 and 29 years old who received the YFV17D yellow fever vaccine.

This clonotype was counted only a few times. The V call is TRBV7-9, the J call TRBJ2-7; 11 bases align to TRBD2. The germline CDR1 and CDR2 sequences are SEHNR and FQNEAQ (reference sequence). This CDR3 has 15 amino acids. After removal of 5 bases from V and 3 bases from J, the junction contained 6 bases not matched to a gene. The CDR3 DNA reads TGTGCCAGCAGCCTGACTAGCGGGGACGTCTACGAGCAGTACTTC. Translating it yields CASSLTSGDVYEQYF.

This clonotype was counted only a few times. V gene TRBV5-6 combines with J gene TRBJ2-7; a weak D match, TRBD1 (6 bases). Between the trimmed V and J ends, which lost 0 bases and 3 bases, there was a span of 10 bases. CDR3 length equals 14 residues. Germline V gene data show CDR1 as SGHDT and CDR2 as YYEEEE. Written as DNA, the CDR3 is TGTGCCAGCAGCTTGGGACAGGCTAACTACGAGCAGTACGTC. As protein: CASSLGQANYEQYV.

The chain's CDR3 is CATSDTSGGSYNEQFF. CDR3 sequence (DNA): TGTGCCACCAGTGATACTAGCGGGGGCTCCTACAATGAGCAGTTCTTC. The chain has TRBV24-1 and TRBJ2-1, with 11 bases fitting TRBD2. This CDR3 comprises 16 residues. Per germline, CDR1 KGHDR and CDR2 SFDVKD. J was trimmed by 0 bases and V by 3 bases; bases with no gene match: 0.

This clonotype was counted between two and nine times. The V gene is TRBV7-9, the J gene TRBJ2-7, with D possibly being TRBD1 (6 bases). The CDR3 contains 18 residues. The germline CDR1 and CDR2 sequences are SEHNR and FQNEAQ (reference sequence). Trimming pared 5 bases from V and 0 bases from J, leaving 23 bases between. CDR3: CASSPTPRTVRSSYEQYF. The DNA of the CDR3 is TGTGCCAGCAGCCCTACACCTAGGACAGTCCGGAGCTCCTACGAGCAGTACTTC.

This clonotype showed up just a few times. The rearrangement uses TRBV5-1 and TRBJ1-1; a weak D match, TRBD1 (5 bases). The CDR3 covers 16 residues. V lost 0 bases, J lost 1 base, and 13 bases lay in between. CDR1 is SGHRS and CDR2 is YFSETQ in the germline V gene. CDR3 loop: CASSLGQGGRNTEAFF. The CDR3 bases are TGCGCCAGCAGCTTGGGGCAGGGAGGGCGGAACACTGAAGCTTTCTTT.

This clonotype has only a few counts. The chain employs TRBV5-4 and TRBJ2-7, with D maybe TRBD2 (6 bases). V lost 0 bases to trimming and J lost 0 bases, with 19 bases between them. The germline CDR1 and CDR2 sequences are SGHNT and YYREEE (reference sequence). The CDR3 is made up of 18 amino acids. CDR3 coding DNA: TGTGCCAGCAGCTTGGCTATTCCGGGGGAGCATACCTCCTACGAGCAGTACTTC. Its translation: CASSLAIPGEHTSYEQYF.

This clonotype has more than one count but fewer than ten. This rearrangement joins TRBV10-2 to TRBJ1-1; unclear D gene. Germline assignment: CDR1 WSHSY and CDR2 SAAADI. The CDR3 is 14 residues long. V lost 3 bases and J lost 3, with 11 bases in between. In DNA, the CDR3 is TGCGCCAGCAGTGAACTGACGGCGGACACTGAAGCTTTCTTT. Translated, it gives CASSELTADTEAFF.

This clonotype occurred a few times. The chain carries TRBV9 and TRBJ2-3, with TRBD2 identical over 7 bases. J gave up 0 bases and V 4 bases, and 8 bases lay outside the gene matches. CDR1 is SGDLS and CDR2 is YYNGEE in the germline V gene. The CDR3 contains 16 residues. CDR3 residues: CASSSRSGDSTDTQYF. DNA of the CDR3: TGTGCCAGCAGCTCCAGAAGCGGGGATAGCACAGATACGCAGTATTTT. The full variable domain, in which reference TRBV9 and TRBJ2-3 provide the parts outside the CDR3, is DSGVTQTPKHLITATGQRVTLRCSPRSGDLSVYWYQQSLDQGLQFLIQYYNGEERAKGNILERFSAQQFPDLHSELNLSSLELGDSALYFCASSSRSGDSTDTQYFGPGTRLTVL.

This sequence joins TRBV7-2 and TRBJ2-2, with TRBD2 matching over 13 bases. Germline V gene data show CDR1 as SGHTA and CDR2 as FQGNSA. The junction had 7 bases not matched to a gene; V was cut back by 3 bases and J by 3 bases. The CDR3 extends over 18 amino acids. DNA for the CDR3: TGTGCCAGCAGCTTGGGACTAGCGGGGTTGGGGGACACCGGGGAGCTGTTTTTT. Amino acids: CASSLGLAGLGDTGELFF.

This clonotype was detected ten times or more. The chain is built from TRBV3-2 and TRBJ2-5; the table calls TRBD1, which could not be checked here. TRBV3-2 is noted as a pseudogene. This CDR3 region has 14 residues. The CDR3, as DNA: TGTGCCAGCAGCCAAGGACAGGGGGAAGAGACCCAGTACTTC. Residues: CASSQGQGEETQYF.

The chain employs TRBV28 and TRBJ2-2; 7 nucleotides match TRBD2. V lost 6 bases to trimming and J lost 0 bases; unmatched junction nucleotides: 13. The CDR3 is made up of 18 amino acids. The V gene's germline CDR1 is MDHEN and CDR2 SYDVKM. CDR3 residues: CASRPKTGEGSNTGELFF. The CDR3 coding sequence is TGTGCCAGCAGACCCAAGACGGGGGAGGGGTCGAACACCGGGGAGCTGTTTTTT.

This clonotype showed up many times. The V call is TRBV5-1, the J call TRBJ2-3, with 8 nucleotides matching TRBD2. The germline V gene encodes CDR1 SGHRS and CDR2 YFSETQ. The CDR3 totals 15 residues. The J segment lost 4 bases and the V segment lost 0 bases, leaving 4 bases of the junction unmatched. CDR3 amino acids: CASSLAGLGPDTQYF. For the CDR3, the DNA is TGCGCCAGCAGCTTGGCGGGACTAGGCCCAGATACGCAGTATTTT.

In this sample, this clonotype turned up many times. This sequence joins TRBV6-2 or TRBV6-3 and TRBJ2-2; no clear D gene. V lost 5 bases and J lost 4, with 8 bases in between. This CDR3 contains 13 residues. Per germline, CDR1 MNHEY and CDR2 SVGEGT. The CDR3 region has the DNA TGTGCCAGCAGTGCCCGCCCCACCGGGGAGCTGTTTTTT. Its translation is CASSARPTGELFF.

At least ten counts were recorded for this clonotype. The gene calls are TRBV4-1 and TRBJ2-1; the D call may be TRBD1 or TRBD2 (6 bases each). Germline lookup yields CDR1 MGHRA and CDR2 YSYEKL. V was trimmed by 5 bases and J by 4 bases, leaving 12 bases between them. CDR3 size: 14 residues. The CDR3 loop reads CASSVGGRYNEQFF. The CDR3 bases are TGCGCCAGCAGCGTGGGGGGCCGGTACAATGAGCAGTTCTTC.

This clonotype was observed a handful of times. The J gene is TRBJ2-7, the V gene TRBV4-1; a weak D match, TRBD1 (5 bases). The CDR3 is 14 residues long. Germline V gene sequence: CDR1 MGHRA, CDR2 YSYEKL. With 2 bases removed from V and 2 bases from J, the gap between germline ends came to 10 bases. CDR3 residues: CASSQSTGTYEQYF. CDR3 nucleotides: TGCGCCAGCAGCCAATCCACAGGTACCTACGAGCAGTACTTC.

In this sample, this clonotype turned up a few times. J is TRBJ2-3 and V is TRBV10-1; D unresolved. The CDR3 totals 13 residues. V shed 1 base and J shed 4 bases, with 6 bases lying between them. CDR1 and CDR2 (germline): WNHNN, SYGVQD (reference sequence). CDR3 region: CASSELGSDTQYF. The CDR3 DNA is TGCGCCAGCAGTGAGTTGGGGTCAGATACGCAGTATTTT.

This clonotype was observed many times. This chain connects TRBV29-1 to TRBJ2-1; 10 bases fit TRBD2. This CDR3 has 12 amino acids. CDR1 is SQVTM, CDR2 ANQGSEA, per germline. Germline trimming cut 6 bases from V and 8 bases from J; bases unmatched to any gene: 4. The CDR3 spells CSVSSGGYEQFF. The CDR3 nucleotides are TGCAGCGTCTCTAGCGGGGGCTATGAGCAGTTCTTC.

The chain uses TRBV2 and TRBJ2-7; the D is unclear. The germline V gene has CDR1 SNHLY and CDR2 FYNNEI. This CDR3 has 14 residues. The ends were cut back, 3 bases at V and 3 bases at J, with 12 bases in the middle. The CDR3 loop reads CASSDLGENYEQYF. CDR3 DNA: TGTGCCAGCAGTGATTTAGGCGAAAACTACGAGCAGTACTTC.

This clonotype was detected only a few times. The CDR3 nucleotides read TGTGCCAGCAGCCAAGTGGGCGACAGGTTGACGGCGAACACTGAAGCTTTCTTT. Translating it yields CASSQVGDRLTANTEAFF. The chain combines TRBV3-1 with TRBJ1-1; D may be TRBD1 (6 bases). CDR1 is LGHDT and CDR2 is YNNKEL in the germline V gene (reference sequence). There are 18 residues in the CDR3. V shed 1 base and J shed 1 base, with 19 bases lying between them.

V is TRBV4-1 and J is TRBJ1-1; D is unclear. Germline assignment: CDR1 MGHRA and CDR2 YSYEKL. This CDR3 has 15 amino acids. V lost 4 bases to trimming and J lost 0 bases, with 12 bases between them. This CDR3 is CASSPLGDMNTEAFF. The DNA for the CDR3 is TGCGCCAGCAGCCCTCTCGGAGATATGAACACTGAAGCTTTCTTT.

The rearrangement links TRBV4-1 to TRBJ2-1, with a tentative D call TRBD2 (7 bases). Germline CDR1 MGHRA, CDR2 YSYEKL. The V and J ends lost 1 base and 10 bases respectively, with 14 bases between them. This CDR3 has 14 residues. The CDR3, as DNA: TGCGCCAGCAGCCAAGTCGGGGGGCGGGAGGAGCAGTTCTTC. As protein: CASSQVGGREEQFF.

V and J are TRBV4-1 and TRBJ1-4; D unclear. Deletions cut 0 bases from V and 7 bases from J, with 15 bases between. The CDR3 runs to 16 residues. Germline values: CDR1 MGHRA, CDR2 YSYEKL. The CDR3, as DNA: TGCGCCAGCAGCCAAGATCAATCCCCTATTGGTGAAAAACTGTTTTTT. It is translated as CASSQDQSPIGEKLFF.

This clonotype has only a few counts. The chain carries TRBV6-5 and TRBJ1-6; D uncertain. CDR1 and CDR2 (germline): MNHEY, SVGAGI. The CDR3 extends over 15 amino acids. V was clipped by 0 bases and J by 9 bases, with 12 bases between them. The CDR3 here is CASSYSSGGSSPLHF. DNA of the CDR3: TGTGCCAGCAGTTACTCGTCCGGCGGAAGTTCACCCCTCCACTTT.

This clonotype appeared a few times. The chain recombines TRBV5-6 with TRBJ2-7, with D possibly matching TRBD1 (5 bases). This CDR3 is built from 14 residues. V was clipped by 4 bases and J by 2 bases, with 13 bases between them. Germline CDR1 SGHDT, CDR2 YYEEEE. The CDR3 region is CASSGHRRPYEQYV. In DNA, the CDR3 is TGTGCCAGCAGCGGTCACAGGCGTCCCTACGAGCAGTACGTC.